This T cell receptor (beta chain) was sequenced in a study of shared clonotypes between healthy human individuals. Study-level points and caveats: Clonotypes shared by all four donors outscored non-shared clonotypes in generation probability.

Selected positively for CCR7 and CD45RO-negative, naive CD8 cells excluded terminally differentiated effector memory CD45RA+ cells. The protocol was immunoSEQ multiplex PCR, while the TCRdb copy is restricted to in-frame clones and leaves out a portion. The table includes roughly 590,000 clones, around 95% detected once. The CDR3 is 15 residues long. Germline V gene data show CDR1 as LNHDA and CDR2 as SQIVND (reference sequence). V lost 5 bases to trimming and J lost 3 bases, with 17 bases between them. As concerns this clone: Its antigen is not identified.

The V and J genes are TRBV19 and TRBJ2-7, with D perhaps being TRBD1 or TRBD2 (5 bases each). Material for sequencing was naive CD8+ T cells sorted from blood. The receptor comes from a young woman in good health. CDR3 nucleotides: TGTGCCAGTAGTTACGGCCCCGGGGCGAACTACGAGCAGTACTTC. It translates to CASSYGPGANYEQYF.